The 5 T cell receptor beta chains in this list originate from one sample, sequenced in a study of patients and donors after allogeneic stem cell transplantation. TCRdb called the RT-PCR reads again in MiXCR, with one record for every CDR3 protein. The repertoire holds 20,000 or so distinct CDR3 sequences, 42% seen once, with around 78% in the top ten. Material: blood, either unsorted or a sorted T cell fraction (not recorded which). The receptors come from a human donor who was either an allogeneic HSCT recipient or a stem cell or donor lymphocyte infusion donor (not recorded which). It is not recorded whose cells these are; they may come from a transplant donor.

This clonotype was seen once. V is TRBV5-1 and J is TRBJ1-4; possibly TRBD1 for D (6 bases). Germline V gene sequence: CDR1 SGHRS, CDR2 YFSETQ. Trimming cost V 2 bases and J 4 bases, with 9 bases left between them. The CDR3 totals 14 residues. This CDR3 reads CASSLDRINEKLFF. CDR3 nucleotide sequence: TGCGCCAGCAGCTTAGACAGGATTAATGAAAAACTGTTTTTT.

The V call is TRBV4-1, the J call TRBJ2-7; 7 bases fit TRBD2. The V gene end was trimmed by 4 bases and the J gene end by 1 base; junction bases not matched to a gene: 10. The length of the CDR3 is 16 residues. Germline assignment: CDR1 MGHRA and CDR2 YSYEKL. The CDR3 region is CASSRTEASGSYEQYF. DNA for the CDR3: TGCGCCAGCAGCCGCACGGAGGCTAGCGGTTCCTACGAGCAGTACTTC.

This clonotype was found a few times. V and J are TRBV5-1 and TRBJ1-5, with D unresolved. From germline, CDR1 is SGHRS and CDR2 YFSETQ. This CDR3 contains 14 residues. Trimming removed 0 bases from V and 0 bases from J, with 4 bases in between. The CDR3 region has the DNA TGCGCCAGCAGCTTGGACGGTAGCAATCAGCCCCAGCATTTT. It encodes CASSLDGSNQPQHF.

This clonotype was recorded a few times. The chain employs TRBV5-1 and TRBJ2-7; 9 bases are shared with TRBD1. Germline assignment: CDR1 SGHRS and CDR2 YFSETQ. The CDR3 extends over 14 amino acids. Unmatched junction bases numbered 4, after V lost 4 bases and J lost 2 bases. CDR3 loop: CASSRDRDTYEQYF. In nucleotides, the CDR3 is TGCGCCAGCAGCAGGGACAGGGATACCTACGAGCAGTACTTC.

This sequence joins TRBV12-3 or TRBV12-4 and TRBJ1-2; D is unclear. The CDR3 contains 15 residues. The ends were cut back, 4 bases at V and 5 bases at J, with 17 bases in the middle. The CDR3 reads CASSSFERAWYGYTF. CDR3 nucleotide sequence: TGTGCCAGCAGTTCATTTGAAAGGGCCTGGTATGGCTACACCTTC.